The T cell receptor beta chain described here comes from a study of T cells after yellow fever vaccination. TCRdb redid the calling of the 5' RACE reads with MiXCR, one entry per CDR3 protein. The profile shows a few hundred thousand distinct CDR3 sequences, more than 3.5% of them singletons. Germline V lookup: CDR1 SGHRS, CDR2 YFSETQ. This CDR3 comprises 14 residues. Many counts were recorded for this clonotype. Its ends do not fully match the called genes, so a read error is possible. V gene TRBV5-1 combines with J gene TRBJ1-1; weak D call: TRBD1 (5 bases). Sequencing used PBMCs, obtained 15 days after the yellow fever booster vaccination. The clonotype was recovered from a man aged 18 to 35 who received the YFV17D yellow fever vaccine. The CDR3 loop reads CASSLPGKNSEAFF. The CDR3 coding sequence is TGCGCCAGCAGCTTACCAGGGAAGAACAGTGAAGCTTTCTTT. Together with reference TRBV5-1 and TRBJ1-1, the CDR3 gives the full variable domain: KAGVTQTPRYLIKTRGQQVTLSCSPISGHRSVSWYQQTPGQGLQFLFEYFSETQRNKGNFPGRFSGRQFSNSRSEMNVSTLELGDSALYLCASSLPGKNSEAFFGQGTRLTVV.